The 30 T cell receptor beta chains below all came from one sample that was sequenced in a study of CD4 T cells in relation to SARS-CoV-2 and coronaviruses. The unexposed donors gave CD4+ T cells in about 2011-2019, prior to COVID-19. After roughly ten days of culture, CD4+ T cells were isolated. Generated by immunoSEQ multiplex PCR, the TCRdb table keeps only in-frame clones and is missing some. The data hold about 21,000 clones, with approximately 76% observed a single time. For these TCRs, the target antigens are not known. Sample: CD4+ T cells from PBMCs, cultured in vitro. All receptors derive from a human donor in good health.

This rearrangement joins TRBV4-2 to TRBJ2-7; D is uncertain. CDR1 is LGHNA, CDR2 YNFKEQ, per germline. V was cut by 1 base and J by 4 bases, with 17 bases left in between. The CDR3 spans 16 residues. CDR3: CASSQVFGLVDYEQYF. The CDR3 region has the DNA TGTGCCAGCAGCCAAGTCTTTGGGCTAGTGGATTACGAGCAGTACTTC.

The chain carries TRBV4-1 and TRBJ2-7; no clear D. The CDR3 has 16 residues. V dropped 2 bases and J dropped 1 base, with 15 bases sitting between them. The germline gives CDR1 MGHRA, CDR2 YSYEKL. DNA for the CDR3: TGCGCCAGCAGCCAACTGAGTGGGTCTACGTCCTACGAGCAGTACTTC. Its translation: CASSQLSGSTSYEQYF.

The CDR3 reads CASSQASGRTYEQYF. CDR3 DNA sequence: TGTGCCAGCAGCCAAGCCAGCGGGAGGACCTACGAGCAGTACTTC. This chain uses TRBV3-1 (or the pseudogene TRBV3-2) with TRBJ2-7; 9 bases are a match to TRBD2. The CDR3 has 15 residues. The trim removed 1 base at V and 2 bases at J, leaving 3 bases unmatched. Germline V gene lookup returns CDR1 LGHDT and CDR2 YNNKEL (reference sequence).

The CDR3: CASSLGGKDTGELFF. In DNA, the CDR3 is TGTGCCAGCAGCTTGGGCGGAAAAGACACCGGGGAGCTGTTTTTT. The V and J genes are TRBV5-4 and TRBJ2-2; D gene unclear. V lost 0 bases and J 3 bases, leaving 9 bases between the germline ends. Germline CDR1 is SGHNT and CDR2 is YYREEE (reference sequence). CDR3 size: 15 residues.

The CDR3 loop reads CASAREGNTEAFF. The CDR3, as DNA: TGTGCCTCCGCCCGGGAGGGGAATACTGAAGCTTTCTTT. The rearrangement uses TRBV30 and TRBJ1-1; TRBD1 is a possible D gene (5 bases). The CDR3 totals 13 residues. Trimming removed 7 bases at V and 5 bases at J, with 17 bases between. CDR1 is GTSNPN and CDR2 is SVGIG in the germline V gene (reference sequence).

The gene calls are TRBV2 and TRBJ2-7; 10 bases are shared with TRBD2. Germline lookup yields CDR1 SNHLY and CDR2 FYNNEI. V shed 4 bases, J shed 6 bases, and the junction held 6 bases outside the gene matches. The CDR3 has 14 residues. CDR3 in DNA: TGTGCCAGCAGTGTGGCTAGCGGGAGTTCCGAGCAGTACTTC. Translation gives CASSVASGSSEQYF.

This chain links TRBV18 with TRBJ1-1; D unclear. Between the trimmed V and J ends, which lost 6 bases and 2 bases, there was a span of 10 bases. CDR1 is KGHSH and CDR2 is LQKENI in the germline V gene. The CDR3 is made up of 13 amino acids. The CDR3 DNA follows: TGTGCCAGCTCGCCAATTTTAAACACTGAAGCTTTCTTT. Translating it yields CASSPILNTEAFF.

The V and J genes are TRBV5-4 and TRBJ1-1; D uncertain. Per the germline V gene, CDR1 is SGHNT and CDR2 is YYREEE (reference sequence). This CDR3 contains 13 residues. Trimming left V 1 base short and J 2 bases short, with 6 bases between. CDR3 loop: CASSLLGNTEAFF. CDR3 nucleotides: TGTGCCAGCAGCTTGTTGGGAAACACTGAAGCTTTCTTT. Together with reference TRBV5-4 and TRBJ1-1, the CDR3 gives the full variable domain: ETGVTQSPTHLIKTRGQQVTLRCSSQSGHNTVSWYQQALGQGPQFIFQYYREEENGRGNFPPRFSGLQFPNYSSELNVNALELDDSALYLCASSLLGNTEAFFGQGTRLTVV.

J is TRBJ2-5 and V is TRBV5-1; possible D gene TRBD2, 6 bases. Trimming removed 2 bases from V and 4 bases from J, with 15 bases in between. This CDR3 is 15 amino acids long. The germline V gene has CDR1 SGHRS and CDR2 YFSETQ. The CDR3 region is CASSFQRAGGETQYF. CDR3 coding DNA: TGCGCCAGCAGCTTCCAACGGGCCGGGGGAGAGACCCAGTACTTC.

This clone was detected only once. V gene TRBV6-2 or TRBV6-3 combines with J gene TRBJ2-7, with TRBD2 matching 10 bases. The germline gives CDR1 MNHEY, CDR2 SVGEGT. J lost 9 bases, V lost 4 bases, and 12 bases had no gene match. The CDR3 has 15 amino acids. The CDR3: CASSSIAGGSVVQYF. CDR3 nucleotides: TGTGCCAGCAGTTCTATAGCGGGAGGATCGGTCGTGCAGTACTTC.

The chain couples TRBV5-1 to TRBJ2-3; possibly TRBD1 for D (6 bases). This CDR3 has 17 residues. The germline CDR1 and CDR2 sequences are SGHRS and YFSETQ. V was shortened by 6 bases and J by 0 bases, with 20 bases between the two germline ends. CDR3 bases: TGCGCCAGCATCTCCGGAGAGACAGGCTTTAGCACAGATACGCAGTATTTT. This translates into CASISGETGFSTDTQYF.

Written as DNA, the CDR3 is TGTGCCAGCAGGGAGGGGCCCCAGGGGGCCAACGTCCTGACTTTC. It is translated as CASREGPQGANVLTF. The V call is TRBV6-5, the J call TRBJ2-6, with D perhaps TRBD2 (6 bases). The germline V gene has CDR1 MNHEY and CDR2 SVGAGI. The germline V and J ends were trimmed by 6 bases and 4 bases, with 13 bases remaining between them. CDR3 length: 15 amino acids.

This clone was detected a few times. V and J are TRBV5-6 and TRBJ1-2; weak D call: TRBD1 (6 bases). CDR3 length equals 15 residues. The V gene's germline CDR1 is SGHDT and CDR2 YYEEEE. V dropped 0 bases and J dropped 2 bases, with 11 bases sitting between them. This CDR3 reads CASSLAQGSNYGYTF. CDR3 in DNA: TGTGCCAGCAGCTTGGCACAGGGATCCAACTATGGCTACACCTTC.

This chain connects TRBV28 to TRBJ2-2, with 7 bases fitting TRBD1. The J segment lost 6 bases and the V segment lost 5 bases, leaving 9 bases of the junction unmatched. The CDR3 consists of 15 residues. Germline V lookup: CDR1 MDHEN, CDR2 SYDVKM. In DNA form, the CDR3 reads TGTGCCAGCAGTACCGGGACAGCCATTGCCGGGGAGCTGTTTTTT. Translated, it gives CASSTGTAIAGELFF.

This clone turned up a few times. J is TRBJ1-1 and V is TRBV7-3; possibly TRBD1 for D (6 bases). Germline loops: CDR1 SGHTA, CDR2 FQGTGA. The CDR3 runs 17 residues. Trimming left V 8 bases short and J 0 bases short, with 22 bases between. The CDR3 nucleotides are TGTGCCAGCGCGAGGGGGAAAAGGGGCGAGGTGAACACTGAAGCTTTCTTT. This translates into CASARGKRGEVNTEAFF.

The chain joins TRBV19 to TRBJ1-2; TRBD1 matches at 8 bases. Trimming took 9 bases from V and 5 from J; bases not matched to a gene: 8. Germline V gene sequence: CDR1 LNHDA, CDR2 SQIVND (reference sequence). The CDR3 spans 13 residues. CDR3 bases: TGTGCCAGCACCGGACAGGGAAGGTATGGCTACACCTTC. Amino acids: CASTGQGRYGYTF.

The chain employs TRBV6-5 and TRBJ1-5, with a possible D match to TRBD1 (5 bases). The V and J ends lost 9 bases and 2 bases respectively, with 17 bases between them. The CDR3 is 15 residues long. The V gene's germline CDR1 is MNHEY and CDR2 SVGAGI. The CDR3 region has the DNA TGTGCCAGTTGGCTGGGGCAGGTCCGCAATCAGCCCCAGCATTTT. Amino acid sequence: CASWLGQVRNQPQHF.

This clone occurred a few times. The chain joins TRBV5-4 to TRBJ1-6; 10 positions match TRBD1. Germline CDR1 SGHNT, CDR2 YYREEE (reference sequence). This CDR3 comprises 14 residues. Germline trimming cut 0 bases from V and 13 bases from J; bases unmatched to any gene: 4. The chain's CDR3 is CASSLAGQGEPLHF. CDR3 sequence (DNA): TGTGCCAGCAGCTTGGCAGGACAGGGGGAGCCCCTCCACTTT. The variable domain in full, completed from reference TRBV5-4 and TRBJ1-6, reads ETGVTQSPTHLIKTRGQQVTLRCSSQSGHNTVSWYQQALGQGPQFIFQYYREEENGRGNFPPRFSGLQFPNYSSELNVNALELDDSALYLCASSLAGQGEPLHFGNGTRLTVT.

The chain recombines TRBV18 with TRBJ1-4; 7 bases are shared with TRBD1. CDR1 is KGHSH, CDR2 LQKENI, per germline. Germline trimming cut 2 bases from V and 7 bases from J; bases unmatched to any gene: 1. The CDR3 has 13 residues. This CDR3 reads CASSPDRVEKLFF. DNA of the CDR3: TGTGCCAGCTCACCAGACAGGGTTGAAAAACTGTTTTTT.

The J gene is TRBJ2-1, the V gene TRBV27; 8 positions agree with TRBD2. This CDR3 spans 14 amino acids. Germline lookup yields CDR1 MNHEY and CDR2 SMNVEV (reference sequence). V was clipped by 3 bases and J by 7 bases; unmatched bases: 5. CDR3 sequence reads: CASSFVAGYNEQFF. The CDR3 DNA sequence: TGTGCCAGCAGTTTTGTAGCGGGATATAATGAGCAGTTCTTC.

The rearrangement joins TRBV7-2 to TRBJ2-7, with TRBD1 as a possible D gene (6 bases). Trimming removed 5 bases from V and 3 bases from J, with 11 bases in between. Germline-derived CDR1 and CDR2 are SGHTA and FQGNSA. The length of the CDR3 is 13 residues. The CDR3 DNA sequence: TGTGCCAGCAGCCTAGACAGGTTCTACGAGCAGTACTTC. This encodes CASSLDRFYEQYF. Based on the CDR3 plus reference TRBV7-2 and TRBJ2-7, the full variable domain is GAGVSQSPSNKVTEKGKDVELRCDPISGHTALYWYRQSLGQGLEFLIYFQGNSAPDKSGLPSDRFSAERTGGSVSTLTIQRTQQEDSAVYLCASSLDRFYEQYFGPGTRLTVT.

The CDR3 sequence: CAWGRWAVDSPLHF. The DNA of the CDR3 is TGTGCCTGGGGACGTTGGGCCGTGGATTCACCCCTCCACTTT. This chain joins TRBV30 and TRBJ1-6; D uncertain. V was pared by 5 bases and J by 8 bases, with 16 bases between. The CDR3 consists of 14 residues. Germline CDR1 and CDR2: GTSNPN and SVGIG (reference sequence).

The rearrangement links TRBV3-1 (or the pseudogene TRBV3-2) to TRBJ2-7; 12 positions agree with TRBD2. Germline lookup yields CDR1 LGHDT and CDR2 YNNKEL (reference sequence). Trimming cost V 4 bases and J 4 bases; bases outside gene matches: 5. This CDR3 has 15 residues. In DNA form, the CDR3 reads TGTGCCAGCAGCCGCACTAGCGGGGGGCAATACGAGCAGTACTTC. It encodes CASSRTSGGQYEQYF.

This sequence joins TRBV30 and TRBJ1-1; D not resolved. The CDR3 consists of 13 residues. V was cut by 0 bases and J by 4 bases, with 9 bases left in between. The germline CDR1 and CDR2 sequences are GTSNPN and SVGIG (reference sequence). Written as DNA, the CDR3 is TGTGCCTGGAGTGTGGTCCGGGGCACTGAAGCTTTCTTT. Translation gives CAWSVVRGTEAFF.

The chain couples TRBV14 to TRBJ2-3; 8 bases match TRBD2. The CDR3 runs 15 residues. The V and J ends lost 1 base and 2 bases, in that order; junction bases with no gene match: 2. Germline CDR1 SGHDN, CDR2 FVKESK. CDR3 in amino acids: CASSQVAGPTDTQYF. For the CDR3, the DNA is TGTGCCAGCAGCCAAGTAGCGGGACCCACAGATACGCAGTATTTT.

This clone has only a few counts. The V and J genes are TRBV10-3 and TRBJ2-1, with TRBD2 as a possible D gene (5 bases). Trimming left V 6 bases short and J 3 bases short, with 21 bases between. The CDR3 has 17 amino acids. Germline V gives CDR1 ENHRY, CDR2 SYGVKD. The CDR3 nucleotides read TGTGCCATCAGGGCCCCCAATGCTGGGAGAGGCTACAATGAGCAGTTCTTC. It yields the protein CAIRAPNAGRGYNEQFF.

The CDR3 loop reads CASSPGVSQPQHF. DNA of the CDR3: TGTGCCAGCTCTCCAGGGGTAAGTCAGCCCCAGCATTTT. This chain uses TRBV18 with TRBJ1-5, with D maybe TRBD1 (6 bases). Trimming took off 6 bases at V and 6 bases at J, with 12 bases between the two ends. The V gene's germline CDR1 is KGHSH and CDR2 LQKENI. The CDR3 contains 13 residues.

The chain employs TRBV24-1 and TRBJ2-2; no clear D. Trimming shortened V by 6 bases and J by 6 bases, and 13 bases separated the two germline ends. Germline CDR1 KGHDR, CDR2 SFDVKD. The CDR3 runs to 14 residues. The CDR3 DNA is TGTGCCACCAGTTCCGTCAACGGCGCCGGGGAGCTGTTTTTT. It encodes CATSSVNGAGELFF.

The CDR3 coding sequence is TGTGCCAGCAGTTTGAACGGCTACAATGAGCAGTTCTTC. Residues: CASSLNGYNEQFF. The J gene is TRBJ2-1, the V gene TRBV28; D remains ambiguous. V lost 3 bases and J lost 3, with 6 bases in between. The CDR3 loop spans 13 amino acids. Germline V gene lookup returns CDR1 MDHEN and CDR2 SYDVKM.

The CDR3 loop is CASSLGGSTYEQYF. The CDR3 DNA sequence: TGTGCCAGCAGTTTAGGGGGCTCTACCTACGAGCAGTACTTC. V gene TRBV7-3 combines with J gene TRBJ2-7; the match to TRBD1 covers 7 bases. This CDR3 spans 14 amino acids. V dropped 6 bases and J dropped 2; count of bases not matched to a gene: 7. Per germline, CDR1 SGHTA and CDR2 FQGTGA.